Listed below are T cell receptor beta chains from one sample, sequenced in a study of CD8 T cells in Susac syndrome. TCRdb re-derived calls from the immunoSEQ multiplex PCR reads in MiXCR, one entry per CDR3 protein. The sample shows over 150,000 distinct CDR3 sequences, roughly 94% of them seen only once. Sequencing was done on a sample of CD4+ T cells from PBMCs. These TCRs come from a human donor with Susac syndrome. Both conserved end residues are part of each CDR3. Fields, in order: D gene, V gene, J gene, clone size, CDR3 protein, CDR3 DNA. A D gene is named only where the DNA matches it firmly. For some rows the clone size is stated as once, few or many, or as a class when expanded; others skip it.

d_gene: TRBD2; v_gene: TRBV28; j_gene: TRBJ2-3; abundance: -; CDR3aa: CASSLLAVSTDTQYF; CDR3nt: TGTGCCAGCAGTTTACTAGCGGTTAGCACAGATACGCAGTATTTT
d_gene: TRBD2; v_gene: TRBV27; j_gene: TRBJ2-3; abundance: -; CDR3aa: CASSHTAGEGDTQYF; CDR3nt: TGTGCCAGCAGCCATACGGCGGGGGAGGGGGATACGCAGTATTTT
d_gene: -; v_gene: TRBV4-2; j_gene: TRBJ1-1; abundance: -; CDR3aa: CASSQEVAQMNTEAFF; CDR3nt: TGTGCCAGCAGCCAAGAGGTCGCGCAAATGAACACTGAAGCTTTCTTT
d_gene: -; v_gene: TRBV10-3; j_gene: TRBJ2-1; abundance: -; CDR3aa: CATSGTDDNEQFF; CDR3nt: TGTGCCACCTCCGGGACGGATGACAATGAGCAGTTCTTC
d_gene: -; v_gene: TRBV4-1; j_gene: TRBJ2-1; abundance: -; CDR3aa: CASSHPVGTTESNEQFF; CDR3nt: TGCGCCAGCAGCCACCCCGTAGGCACTACCGAATCGAATGAGCAGTTCTTC
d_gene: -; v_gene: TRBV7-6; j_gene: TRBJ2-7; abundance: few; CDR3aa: CASSSSSSYEQYF; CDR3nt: TGTGCCAGCAGCTCAAGTAGCTCCTACGAGCAGTACTTC
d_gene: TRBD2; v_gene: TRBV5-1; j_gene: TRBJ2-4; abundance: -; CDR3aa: CASSGTVAKNIQYF; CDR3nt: TGCGCCAGTAGCGGGACCGTAGCCAAAAACATTCAGTACTTC
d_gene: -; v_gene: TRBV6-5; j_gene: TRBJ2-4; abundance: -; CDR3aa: CASSQSLGENIQYF; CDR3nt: TGTGCCAGCAGCCAATCCCTAGGAGAAAACATTCAGTACTTC
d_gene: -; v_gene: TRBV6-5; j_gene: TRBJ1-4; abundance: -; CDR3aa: CASSLGIGNEKLFF; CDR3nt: TGTGCCAGCAGTCTCGGGATAGGGAATGAAAAACTGTTTTTT
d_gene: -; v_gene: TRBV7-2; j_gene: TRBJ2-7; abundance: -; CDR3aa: CASSLHYEQYF; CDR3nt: TGTGCCAGCAGCTTACACTACGAGCAGTACTTC
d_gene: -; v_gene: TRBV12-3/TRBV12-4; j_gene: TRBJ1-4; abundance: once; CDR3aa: CASSLGRRNEKLFF; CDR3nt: TGTGCCAGCAGTCTCGGACGTAGAAATGAAAAACTGTTTTTT
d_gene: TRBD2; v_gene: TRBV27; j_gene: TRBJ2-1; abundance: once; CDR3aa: CASSPRLAGSYNEQFF; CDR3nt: TGTGCCAGCAGTCCCCGACTAGCGGGCTCCTACAATGAGCAGTTCTTC
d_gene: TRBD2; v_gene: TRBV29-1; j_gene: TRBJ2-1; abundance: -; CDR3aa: CSVVGLGGGGVNEQFF; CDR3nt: TGCAGCGTTGTCGGGCTAGGGGGCGGGGGGGTCAATGAGCAGTTCTTC
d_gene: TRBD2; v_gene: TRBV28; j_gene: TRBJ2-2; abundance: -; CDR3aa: CASSSIAGAAGELFF; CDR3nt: TGTGCCAGCAGTTCAATAGCGGGGGCGGCCGGGGAGCTGTTTTTT
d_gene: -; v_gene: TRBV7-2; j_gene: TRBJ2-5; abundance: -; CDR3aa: CASCWATQETQYF; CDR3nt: TGTGCCAGCTGTTGGGCAACTCAAGAGACCCAGTACTTC
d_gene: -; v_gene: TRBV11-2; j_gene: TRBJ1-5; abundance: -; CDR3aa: CASSPHGGSSNQPQHF; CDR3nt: TGTGCCAGCAGCCCCCACGGAGGATCTAGCAATCAGCCCCAGCATTTT
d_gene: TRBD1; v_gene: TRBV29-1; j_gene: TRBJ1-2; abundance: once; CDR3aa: CSLPRGQVLFGYTF; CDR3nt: TGCAGCCTCCCCCGGGGACAGGTTCTTTTTGGCTACACCTTC
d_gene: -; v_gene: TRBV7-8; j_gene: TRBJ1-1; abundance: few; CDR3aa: CASSPYQNTEAFF; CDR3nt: TGTGCCAGCAGCCCCTATCAGAACACTGAAGCTTTCTTT
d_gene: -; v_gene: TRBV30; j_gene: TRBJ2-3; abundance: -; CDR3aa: CAWSGGPGRGGDTQYF; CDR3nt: TGTGCCTGGAGTGGGGGACCGGGACGTGGGGGAGATACGCAGTATTTT
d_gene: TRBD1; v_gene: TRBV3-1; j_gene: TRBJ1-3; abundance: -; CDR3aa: CASSLDRAGNTIYF; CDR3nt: TGTGCCAGCAGCCTCGACAGGGCTGGAAACACCATATATTTT
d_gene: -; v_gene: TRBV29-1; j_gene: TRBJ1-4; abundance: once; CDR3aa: CSVLLGLPNEKLFF; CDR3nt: TGCAGCGTTCTCTTGGGACTCCCTAATGAAAAACTGTTTTTT
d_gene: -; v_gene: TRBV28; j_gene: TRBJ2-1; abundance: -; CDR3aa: CASSLGVFSYNEQFF; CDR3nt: TGTGCCAGCAGTTTAGGGGTTTTCTCCTACAATGAGCAGTTCTTC
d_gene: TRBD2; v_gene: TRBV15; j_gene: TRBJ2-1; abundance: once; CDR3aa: CATDRGGLAGGSSSYNEQFF; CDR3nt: TGTGCCACCGACCGAGGAGGACTAGCGGGGGGGTCGAGCTCCTACAATGAGCAGTTCTTC
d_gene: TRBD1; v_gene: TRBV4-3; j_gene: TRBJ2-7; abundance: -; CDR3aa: CASSQEGQGYEQYF; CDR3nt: TGCGCCAGCAGCCAAGAAGGACAGGGCTACGAGCAGTACTTC
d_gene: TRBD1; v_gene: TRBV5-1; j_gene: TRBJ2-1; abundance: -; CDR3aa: CASSSGQGSYNEQFF; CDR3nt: TGTGCCAGCAGCTCTGGACAGGGATCCTACAATGAGCAGTTCTTC
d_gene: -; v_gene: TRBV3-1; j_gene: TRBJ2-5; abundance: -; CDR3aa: CASSQAQGTVLQETQYF; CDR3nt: TGTGCCAGCAGCCAAGCACAGGGCACTGTCCTTCAAGAGACCCAGTACTTC
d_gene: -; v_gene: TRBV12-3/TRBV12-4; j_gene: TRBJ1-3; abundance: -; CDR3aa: CASRGTAGNTIYF; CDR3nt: TGTGCCAGCAGGGGGACGGCTGGAAACACCATATATTTT
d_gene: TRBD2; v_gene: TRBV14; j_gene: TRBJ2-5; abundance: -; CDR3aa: CASSPPGLAGGSRRETQYF; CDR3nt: TGTGCCAGCAGCCCTCCTGGACTAGCGGGAGGGTCCCGTCGAGAGACCCAGTACTTC
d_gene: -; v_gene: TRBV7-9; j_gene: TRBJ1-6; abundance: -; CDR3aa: CASSFPGRSPLHF; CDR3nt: TGTGCCAGCAGCTTCCCAGGGAGATCACCCCTCCACTTT
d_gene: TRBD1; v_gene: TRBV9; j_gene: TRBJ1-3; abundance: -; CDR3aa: CASSPTSQGAITGNTIYF; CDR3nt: TGTGCCAGCAGCCCCACCTCCCAGGGGGCAATTACTGGAAACACCATATATTTT